Following are 8 T cell receptor beta chains from one sample sequenced in a study of shared clonotypes between healthy human individuals. TCRdb keeps only in-frame clones here, not all; method: immunoSEQ multiplex PCR. Of 2.3 million or so clones listed, 85% to 95% were seen once; the top ten hold roughly 0.36%. The specimen sequenced was naive CD4+ T cells from PBMCs. Regarding subset: CD45RA+ positively selected. The receptors were sampled from a young man in good health. Some clones in this sample may be carry-over from other donors' samples.

The rearrangement joins TRBV7-2 to TRBJ1-2; D gene ambiguous. The CDR3 has 14 amino acids. The germline CDR1 and CDR2 sequences are SGHTA and FQGNSA. V was pared by 0 bases and J by 4 bases, with 9 bases between. CDR3 sequence reads: CASSLASVGYGYTF. The CDR3 DNA is TGTGCCAGCAGCTTAGCCTCGGTGGGCTATGGCTACACCTTC.

V gene TRBV28 combines with J gene TRBJ1-1; D is perhaps TRBD1 (5 bases). Trimming cost V 3 bases and J 0 bases, with 14 bases left between them. This CDR3 has 16 amino acids. Germline-derived CDR1 and CDR2 are MDHEN and SYDVKM. CDR3 DNA sequence: TGTGCCAGCAGTTTTCCCGGGACCTACATGAACACTGAAGCTTTCTTT. Its protein product is CASSFPGTYMNTEAFF. Full variable domain (outside the CDR3, taken from reference TRBV28 and TRBJ1-1): DVKVTQSSRYLVKRTGEKVFLECVQDMDHENMFWYRQDPGLGLRLIYFSYDVKMKEKGDIPEGYSVSREKKERFSLILESASTNQTSMYLCASSFPGTYMNTEAFFGQGTRLTVV.

V is TRBV7-9 and J is TRBJ2-3, with D unclear. V lost 5 bases, J lost 6 bases, and 18 bases lay in between. This CDR3 region has 15 residues. Germline V gene data show CDR1 as SEHNR and CDR2 as FQNEAQ (reference sequence). CDR3 residues: CASSPNPAVSDTQYF. Written as DNA, the CDR3 is TGTGCCAGCAGCCCCAATCCAGCTGTGTCGGATACGCAGTATTTT.

The chain recombines TRBV7-8 with TRBJ1-1; D might be TRBD1 (5 bases). Germline CDR1 and CDR2: SGHVS and FQNEAQ. The ends were cut back, 5 bases at V and 4 bases at J, with 11 bases in the middle. The CDR3 totals 13 residues. CDR3 bases: TGTGCCAGCAGCCCCTTAAGGGGCACTGAAGCTTTCTTT. It is translated as CASSPLRGTEAFF.

Comment on this clone: Other DNA sequences in this sample translate to the same CDR3. V gene TRBV5-1 combines with J gene TRBJ2-5, with a tentative D call TRBD1 (5 bases). CDR1 and CDR2 from the germline V gene are SGHRS and YFSETQ. Between the trimmed V and J ends, which lost 3 bases and 4 bases, there was a span of 10 bases. The length of the CDR3 is 13 residues. The CDR3 bases are TGCGCCAGCAGCTCAGGGCTAAGAGAGACCCAGTACTTC. This gives the protein CASSSGLRETQYF.

This rearrangement joins TRBV11-3 to TRBJ1-2; 8 bases line up with TRBD1. There are 13 residues in the CDR3. With V trimmed by 2 bases and J by 4 bases, 0 bases remained unmatched. The germline gives CDR1 SGHNT, CDR2 YENEEA. The CDR3 sequence: CASSLTGGYGYTF. In DNA, the CDR3 is TGTGCCAGCAGCTTAACAGGGGGCTATGGCTACACCTTC.

About this clone itself: Other DNA sequences in the same sample also yield this CDR3. This chain links TRBV29-1 with TRBJ1-1, with a tentative D call TRBD1 (6 bases). The CDR3 covers 13 residues. The V and J ends lost 4 bases and 1 base respectively, with 10 bases between them. Germline V gives CDR1 SQVTM, CDR2 ANQGSEA. CDR3 in amino acids: CSVAPTGNTEAFF. CDR3 nucleotides: TGCAGCGTTGCCCCGACAGGGAACACTGAAGCTTTCTTT.

A remark on this clone: Other DNA sequences in the sample encode the same CDR3. The chain is built from TRBV6-1 and TRBJ1-1, with D unclear. The CDR3 covers 13 residues. CDR1 is MNHNS and CDR2 is SASEGT in the germline V gene. Trimming left V 3 bases short and J 5 bases short, with 10 bases between. The CDR3 spells CASSEIRGTEAFF. The DNA for the CDR3 is TGTGCCAGCAGTGAGATTCGAGGAACTGAAGCTTTCTTT.